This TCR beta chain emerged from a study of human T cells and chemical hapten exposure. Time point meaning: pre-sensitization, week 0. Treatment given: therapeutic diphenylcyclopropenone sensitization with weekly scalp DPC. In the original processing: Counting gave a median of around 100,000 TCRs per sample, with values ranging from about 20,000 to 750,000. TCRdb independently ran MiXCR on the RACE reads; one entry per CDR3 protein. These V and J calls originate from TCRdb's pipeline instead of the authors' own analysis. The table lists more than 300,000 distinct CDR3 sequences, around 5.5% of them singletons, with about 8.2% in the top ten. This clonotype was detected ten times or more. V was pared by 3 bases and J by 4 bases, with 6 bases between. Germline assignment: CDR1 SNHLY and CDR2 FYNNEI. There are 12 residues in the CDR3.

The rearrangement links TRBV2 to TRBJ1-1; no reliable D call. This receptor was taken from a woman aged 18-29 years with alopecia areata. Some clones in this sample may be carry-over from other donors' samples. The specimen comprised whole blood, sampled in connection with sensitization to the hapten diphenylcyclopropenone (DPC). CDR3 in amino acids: CASSEYPTEAFF. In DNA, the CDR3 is TGTGCCAGCAGTGAGTACCCCACTGAAGCTTTCTTT.